This record concerns one T cell receptor beta chain sequence. No antigen is known for it. Here immunoSEQ multiplex PCR was the method, and the copy in TCRdb shows in-frame clones only, minus some. The sample lists approximately 720,000 clones; about 78% were seen once. The entry originates in a study of shared clonotypes between healthy human individuals. Across the whole study: CD4 naive and CD4 memory each took three plates per donor, while CD8 naive took two and CD8 memory one.

Whole-study results and caveats: The donor pool, a small one, limited the genetic and exposure-history diversity represented.

Trimming left V 6 bases short and J 0 bases short, with 8 bases between. The germline V gene has CDR1 MGHDK and CDR2 SYGVNS. The CDR3 runs to 14 residues. The TCR sequence derives from a woman in her 30s in good health. The rearrangement links TRBV25-1 to TRBJ1-4; D remains ambiguous. Sequencing input: memory CD4+ T cells sorted from blood. The subset: CD45RA-negative fraction. The CDR3 sequence is CASRQTATNEKLFF. Here the CDR3 DNA reads TGTGCCAGCAGGCAGACTGCAACTAATGAAAAACTGTTTTTT. The complete variable domain, with remaining parts taken from reference TRBV25-1 and TRBJ1-4, reads EADIYQTPRYLVIGTGKKITLECSQTMGHDKMYWYQQDPGMELHLIHYSYGVNSTEKGDLSSESTVSRIRTEHFPLTLESARPSHTSQYLCASRQTATNEKLFFGSGTQLSVL.